Presented here are 5 T cell receptor beta chains from one specimen sequenced in a study of T cells in women clearing cervical HPV infection. The method was immunoSEQ multiplex PCR; TCRdb's version includes in-frame clones alone and lacks a portion of them. This table lists 20,000 to 25,000 clones. Sequencing was carried out using blood buffy coat. The receptors here all came from a woman aged 18 to 75 with a cervical HPV16 infection that either progressed to CIN3+ or cleared (not recorded which).

A remark on this clone: The sequence runs out 3 residues before the end of the CDR3; the remainder is reconstructed from the germline J gene. This sequence joins TRBV10-1 and TRBJ2-3; a weak D match, TRBD2 (6 bases). The CDR3 covers 14 residues. CDR1 and CDR2 from the germline V gene are WNHNN and SYGVQD (reference sequence). V gave up 10 bases and J gave up 0 bases, with 14 bases separating them. The sequenced part of the CDR3 DNA is TGCGCCACTCATAGCGGATATAGCACAGATACG. As protein: CATHSGYSTDT. The CDR3 in its entirety is CATHSGYSTDTQYF.

As for this clone: The read finishes 3 residues shy of the CDR3 end, and the germline J gene is used to complete it. The chain employs TRBV11-3 and TRBJ1-2; tentatively, D is TRBD1 (5 bases). The germline CDR1 and CDR2 sequences are SGHNT and YENEEA. This CDR3 has 14 amino acids. V was clipped by 5 bases and J by 2 bases, with 12 bases between them. CDR3 bases read: TGTGCCAGCAGCAAGGCAGGGATAAACTATGGC. Protein: CASSKAGINYG. The full CDR3 sequence reads CASSKAGINYGYTF.

As for this clone: The read stops 3 residues short of the end of the CDR3; the missing end is completed from the germline J gene. The chain uses TRBV2 and TRBJ2-1; 11 bases are shared with TRBD2. Germline CDR1 SNHLY, CDR2 FYNNEI. CDR3 length: 14 amino acids. V trimming: 8 bases; J trimming: 7 bases; junction bases outside the gene matches: 7. CDR3 amino acids: CASYTSGSLNEQFF. The sequenced CDR3 bases are TGTGCCAGCTACACTAGCGGGAGTTTAAATGAG.

About this clone itself: Read data end 3 residues before the CDR3 end; the end is taken from the germline J gene. The chain joins TRBV7-9 to TRBJ2-7, with TRBD2 identical over 10 bases. This CDR3 comprises 15 residues. In germline, CDR1 is SEHNR, CDR2 FQNEAQ (reference sequence). V shed 5 bases, J shed 6 bases, and the junction held 10 bases outside the gene matches. The CDR3 bases that were read are TGTGCCAGCAGCCCGATAGCGGGAGGACCTCTCGAG. It codes for CASSPIAGGPLE. The full CDR3 protein is CASSPIAGGPLEQYF.

With respect to this clone: Read data end 3 residues before the CDR3 end; the end is taken from the germline J gene. The chain links TRBV5-8 to TRBJ1-2; D possibly corresponds to TRBD1 (6 bases). The germline gives CDR1 SGHTS, CDR2 YDEGEE. V was clipped by 2 bases and J by 7 bases, with 12 bases between them. The CDR3 loop spans 13 amino acids. The sequenced CDR3 bases are TGTGCCAGCAGCTTACAGGGTTTGGCTGGC. Translated, it gives CASSLQGLAG. The whole CDR3 sequence is CASSLQGLAGYTF.